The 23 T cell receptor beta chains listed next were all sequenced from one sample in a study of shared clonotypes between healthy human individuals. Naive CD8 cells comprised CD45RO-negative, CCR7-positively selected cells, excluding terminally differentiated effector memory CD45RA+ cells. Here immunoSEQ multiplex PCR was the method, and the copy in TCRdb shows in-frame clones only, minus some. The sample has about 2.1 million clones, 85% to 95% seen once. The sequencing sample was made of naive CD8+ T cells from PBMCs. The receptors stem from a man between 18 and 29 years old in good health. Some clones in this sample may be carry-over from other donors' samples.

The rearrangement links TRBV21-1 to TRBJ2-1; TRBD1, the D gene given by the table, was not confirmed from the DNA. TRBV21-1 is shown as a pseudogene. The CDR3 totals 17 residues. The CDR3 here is CASSKRRRQFSYNEQFF. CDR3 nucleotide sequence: TGTGCCAGCAGCAAACGCCGCCGCCAGTTTTCTTACAATGAGCAGTTCTTC.

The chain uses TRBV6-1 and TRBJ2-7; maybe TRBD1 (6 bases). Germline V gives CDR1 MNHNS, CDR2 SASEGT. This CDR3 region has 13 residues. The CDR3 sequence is CAVFGRGSYEQYF. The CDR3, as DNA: TGTGCAGTCTTCGGCAGGGGTTCGTACGAGCAGTACTTC.

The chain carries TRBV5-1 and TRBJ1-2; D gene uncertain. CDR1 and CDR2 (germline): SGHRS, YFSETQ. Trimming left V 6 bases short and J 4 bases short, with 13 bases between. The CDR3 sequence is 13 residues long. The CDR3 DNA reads TGCGCCAGCAAGGGTACCGCTACCTATGGCTACACCTTC. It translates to CASKGTATYGYTF.

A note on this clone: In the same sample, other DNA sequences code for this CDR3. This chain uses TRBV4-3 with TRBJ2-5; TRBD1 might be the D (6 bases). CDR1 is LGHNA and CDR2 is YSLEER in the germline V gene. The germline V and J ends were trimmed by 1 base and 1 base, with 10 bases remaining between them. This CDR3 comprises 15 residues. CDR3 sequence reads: CASSQATGFQETQYF. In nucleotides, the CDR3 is TGCGCCAGCAGCCAAGCAACAGGGTTCCAAGAGACCCAGTACTTC.

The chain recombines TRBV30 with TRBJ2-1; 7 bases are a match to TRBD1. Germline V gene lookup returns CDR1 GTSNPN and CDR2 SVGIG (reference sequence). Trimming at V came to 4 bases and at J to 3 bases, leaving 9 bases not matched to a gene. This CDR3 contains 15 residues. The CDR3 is CAWNQPGQYYNEQFF. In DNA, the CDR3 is TGTGCCTGGAACCAACCGGGACAGTACTACAATGAGCAGTTCTTC.

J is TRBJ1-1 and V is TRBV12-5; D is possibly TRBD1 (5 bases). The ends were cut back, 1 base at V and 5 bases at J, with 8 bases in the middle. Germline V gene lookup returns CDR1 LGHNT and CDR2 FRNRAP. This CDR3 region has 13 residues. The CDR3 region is CASGLDWGTEAFF. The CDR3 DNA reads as TGTGCTAGTGGTTTGGACTGGGGGACTGAAGCTTTCTTT.

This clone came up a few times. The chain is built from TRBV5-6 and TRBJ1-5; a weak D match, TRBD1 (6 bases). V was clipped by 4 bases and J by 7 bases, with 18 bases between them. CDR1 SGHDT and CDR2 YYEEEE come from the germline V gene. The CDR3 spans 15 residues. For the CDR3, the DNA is TGTGCCAGCAGCCTTGGTTCGGGGGCAAGGCAGCCCCAGCATTTT. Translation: CASSLGSGARQPQHF. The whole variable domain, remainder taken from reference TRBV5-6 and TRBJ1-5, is DAGVTQSPTHLIKTRGQQVTLRCSPKSGHDTVSWYQQALGQGPQFIFQYYEEEERQRGNFPDRFSGHQFPNYSSELNVNALLLGDSALYLCASSLGSGARQPQHFGDGTRLSIL.

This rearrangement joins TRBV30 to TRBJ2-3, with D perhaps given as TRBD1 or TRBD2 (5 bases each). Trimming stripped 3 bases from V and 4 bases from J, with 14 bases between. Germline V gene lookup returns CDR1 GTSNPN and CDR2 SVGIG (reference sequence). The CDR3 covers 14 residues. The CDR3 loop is CAWRAPGHPDTQYF. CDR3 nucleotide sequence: TGTGCCTGGAGGGCACCGGGGCACCCAGATACGCAGTATTTT. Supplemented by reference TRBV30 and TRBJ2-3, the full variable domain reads SQTIHQWPATLVQPVGSPLSLECTVEGTSNPNLYWYRQAAGRGLQLLFYSVGIGQISSEVPQNLSASRPQDRQFILSSKKLLLSDSGFYLCAWRAPGHPDTQYFGPGTRLTVL.

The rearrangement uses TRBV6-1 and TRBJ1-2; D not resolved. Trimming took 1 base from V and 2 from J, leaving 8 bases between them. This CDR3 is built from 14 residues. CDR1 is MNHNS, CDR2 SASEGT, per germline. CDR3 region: CASSEVKENYGYTF. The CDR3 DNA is TGTGCCAGCAGTGAAGTTAAGGAAAACTATGGCTACACCTTC.

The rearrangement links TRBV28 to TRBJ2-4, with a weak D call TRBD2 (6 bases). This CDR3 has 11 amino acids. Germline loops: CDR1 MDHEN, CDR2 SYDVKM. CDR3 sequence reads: CASGYQNIQYF. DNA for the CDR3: TGTGCAAGCGGGTACCAAAACATTCAGTACTTC.

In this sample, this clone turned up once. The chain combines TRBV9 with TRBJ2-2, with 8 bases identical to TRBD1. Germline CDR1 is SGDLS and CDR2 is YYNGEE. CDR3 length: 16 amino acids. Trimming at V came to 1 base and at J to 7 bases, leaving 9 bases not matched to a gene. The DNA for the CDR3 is TGTGCCAGCAGCGTAAAAGTTTCAGGGGGCAACGGGGAGCTGTTTTTT. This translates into CASSVKVSGGNGELFF.

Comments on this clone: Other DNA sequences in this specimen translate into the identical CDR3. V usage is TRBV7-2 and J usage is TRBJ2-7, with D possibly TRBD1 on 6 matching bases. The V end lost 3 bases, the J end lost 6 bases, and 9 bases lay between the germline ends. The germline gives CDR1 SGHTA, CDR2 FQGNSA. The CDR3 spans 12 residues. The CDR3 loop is CASSLGAIEQYF. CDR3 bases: TGTGCCAGCAGCTTGGGGGCTATCGAGCAGTACTTC.

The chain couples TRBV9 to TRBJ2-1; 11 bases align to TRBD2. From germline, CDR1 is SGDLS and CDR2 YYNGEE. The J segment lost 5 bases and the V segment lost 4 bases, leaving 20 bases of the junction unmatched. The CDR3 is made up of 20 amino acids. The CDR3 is CASSLPVGTLAGGRNNEQFF. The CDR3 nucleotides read TGTGCCAGCAGCCTCCCCGTTGGGACATTAGCGGGAGGGCGAAACAATGAGCAGTTCTTC.

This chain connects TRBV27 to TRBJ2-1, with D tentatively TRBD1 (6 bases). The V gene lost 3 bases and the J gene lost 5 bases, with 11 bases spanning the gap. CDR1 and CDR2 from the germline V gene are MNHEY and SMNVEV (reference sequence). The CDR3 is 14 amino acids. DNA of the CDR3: TGTGCCAGCAGTTTCCTCCGGGACAACAATGAGCAGTTCTTC. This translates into CASSFLRDNNEQFF.

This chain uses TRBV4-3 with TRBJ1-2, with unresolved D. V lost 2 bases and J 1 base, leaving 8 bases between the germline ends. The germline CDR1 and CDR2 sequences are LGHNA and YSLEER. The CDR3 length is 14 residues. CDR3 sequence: CASSQWPDNYGYTF. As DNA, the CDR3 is TGCGCCAGCAGCCAATGGCCAGATAACTATGGCTACACCTTC.

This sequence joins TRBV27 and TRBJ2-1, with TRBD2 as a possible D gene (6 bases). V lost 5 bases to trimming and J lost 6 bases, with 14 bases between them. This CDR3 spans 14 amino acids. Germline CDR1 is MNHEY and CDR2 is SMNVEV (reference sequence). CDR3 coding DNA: TGTGCCAGCAGTGGAAGGGGACTGGCCAATGAGCAGTTCTTC. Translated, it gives CASSGRGLANEQFF.

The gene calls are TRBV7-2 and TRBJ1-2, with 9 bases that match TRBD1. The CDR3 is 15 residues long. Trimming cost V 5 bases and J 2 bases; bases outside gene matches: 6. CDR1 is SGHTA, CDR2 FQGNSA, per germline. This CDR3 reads CASSPGTGYNYGYTF. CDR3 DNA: TGTGCCAGCAGCCCCGGGACAGGGTACAACTATGGCTACACCTTC.

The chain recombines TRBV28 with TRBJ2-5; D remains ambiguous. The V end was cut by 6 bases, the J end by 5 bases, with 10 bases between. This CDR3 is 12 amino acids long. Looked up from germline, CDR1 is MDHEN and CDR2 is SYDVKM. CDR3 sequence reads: CASSQIPETQYF. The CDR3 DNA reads TGTGCCAGCAGCCAAATTCCGGAGACCCAGTACTTC.

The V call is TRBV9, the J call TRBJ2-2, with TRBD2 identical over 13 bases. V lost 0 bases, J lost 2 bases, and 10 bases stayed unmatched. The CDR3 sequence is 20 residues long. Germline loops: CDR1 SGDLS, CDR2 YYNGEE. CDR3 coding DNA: TGTGCCAGCAGCGTAGCTTCTTGGACTAGCGGGAGTCCCAACACCGGGGAGCTGTTTTTT. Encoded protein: CASSVASWTSGSPNTGELFF.

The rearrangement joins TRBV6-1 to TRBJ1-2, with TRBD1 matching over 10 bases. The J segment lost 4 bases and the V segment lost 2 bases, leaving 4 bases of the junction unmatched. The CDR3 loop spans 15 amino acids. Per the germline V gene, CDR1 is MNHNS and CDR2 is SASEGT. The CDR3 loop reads CASSERRTGGYGYTF. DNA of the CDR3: TGTGCCAGCAGTGAAAGAAGGACAGGGGGCTATGGCTACACCTTC.

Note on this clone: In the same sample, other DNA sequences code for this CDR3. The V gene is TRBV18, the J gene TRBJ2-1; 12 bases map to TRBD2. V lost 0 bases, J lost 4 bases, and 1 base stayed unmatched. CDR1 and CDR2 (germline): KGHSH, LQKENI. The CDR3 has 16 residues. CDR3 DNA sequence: TGTGCCAGCTCACCACCCGGACTAGCGGGATACAATGAGCAGTTCTTC. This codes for CASSPPGLAGYNEQFF.

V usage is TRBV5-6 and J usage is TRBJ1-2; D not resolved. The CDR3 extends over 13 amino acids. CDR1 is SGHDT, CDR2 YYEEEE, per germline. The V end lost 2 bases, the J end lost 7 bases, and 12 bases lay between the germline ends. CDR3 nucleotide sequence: TGTGCCAGCAGCTTCATGACAACCGGTGGCTACACCTTC. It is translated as CASSFMTTGGYTF.

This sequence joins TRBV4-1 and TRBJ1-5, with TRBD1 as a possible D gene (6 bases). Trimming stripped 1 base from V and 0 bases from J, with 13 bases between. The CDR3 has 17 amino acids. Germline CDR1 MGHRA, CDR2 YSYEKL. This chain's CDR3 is CASSQGWGPNSNQPQHF. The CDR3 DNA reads TGCGCCAGCAGCCAAGGTTGGGGGCCTAATAGCAATCAGCCCCAGCATTTT.